The source of this T cell receptor beta chain is a study of Tregs in tolerant kidney transplant recipients. Study as a whole: Recipients received nonmyeloablative bone marrow transplants from related graft donors, with transient mixed chimerism.

Libraries were prepared by immunoSEQ multiplex PCR; TCRdb keeps only in-frame clonotypes and omits some of them. Seen here are 60,000 to 70,000 clones, 80% to 95% observed once, and the top ten hold approximately 11%. Broader study findings: Tregs expanded with activated donor B cells seemed most donor-specific. Validation in larger populations is needed because few patients were studied.

Thawed PBMCs were FACS-sorted into unstimulated CD4+CD25+CD127- regulatory T cells, CD4+CD25- non-regulatory cells, CD4 and CD8 cells. Germline values: CDR1 SGHKS, CDR2 YYEKEE (reference sequence). Trimming removed 2 bases from V and 5 bases from J, with 16 bases in between. The CDR3 is 15 amino acids. Turning to this clone: What it binds is not known.

The input for sequencing was CD8+ T cells from blood, taken before the transplant. This chain connects TRBV5-5 to TRBJ1-2; D uncertain. This receptor was taken from a human donor who received a combined kidney and bone marrow transplant. The CDR3 loop reads CASSFAGVREYGYTF. The CDR3 DNA sequence: TGTGCCAGCAGCTTTGCCGGGGTGCGGGAATATGGCTACACCTTC.